This TCR beta chain derives from a study of cytomegalovirus exposure and HLA in healthy donors. The study, taken as a whole, reports: In a later analysis, TCR beta V- and J-gene trimming was associated with a missense DCLRE1C variant. Most of the CMV-associated TCR beta chains (in a later analysis) appeared to be HLA-restricted.

The study ran its PCR with 60 Vbeta and 13 Jbeta primers. Assay used: immunoSEQ multiplex PCR; TCRdb lists only in-frame clones, some missing. This sample has about 190,000 clones, with 75% to 80% found just once. With respect to this clone: Its cognate antigen is unknown.

The source is a woman aged 25 to 39 in good health and CMV-seropositive. Material: PBMCs.

The CDR3 region has the DNA TGTGCCAGCAGCTCCAACTACGAGCAGTACTTC. Translation gives CASSSNYEQYF. The genes are TRBV5-6 and TRBJ2-7; D gene uncertain. The CDR3 extends over 11 amino acids. Germline V gene sequence: CDR1 SGHDT, CDR2 YYEEEE. Deletions cut 3 bases from V and 3 bases from J, with 4 bases between. The whole variable domain, filled in from reference TRBV5-6 and TRBJ2-7, reads DAGVTQSPTHLIKTRGQQVTLRCSPKSGHDTVSWYQQALGQGPQFIFQYYEEEERQRGNFPDRFSGHQFPNYSSELNVNALLLGDSALYLCASSSNYEQYFGPGTRLTVT.